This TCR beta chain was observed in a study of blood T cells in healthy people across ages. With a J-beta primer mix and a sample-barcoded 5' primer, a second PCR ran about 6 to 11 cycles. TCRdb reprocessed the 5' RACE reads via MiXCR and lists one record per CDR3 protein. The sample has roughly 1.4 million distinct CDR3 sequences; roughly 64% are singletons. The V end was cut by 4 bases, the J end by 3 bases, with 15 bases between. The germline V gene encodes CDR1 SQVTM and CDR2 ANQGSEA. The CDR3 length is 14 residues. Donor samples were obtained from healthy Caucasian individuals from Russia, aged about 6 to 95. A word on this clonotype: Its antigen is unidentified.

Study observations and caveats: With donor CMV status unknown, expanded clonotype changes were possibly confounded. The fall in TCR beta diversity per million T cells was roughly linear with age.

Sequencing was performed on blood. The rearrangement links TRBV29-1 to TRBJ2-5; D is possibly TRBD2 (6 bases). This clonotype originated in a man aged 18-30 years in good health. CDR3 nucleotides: TGCAGCGTTGGGGGGGTAAAGGGCGAAGAGACCCAGTACTTC. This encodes CSVGGVKGEETQYF.